A selection of T cell receptor beta chains follows, all from one sample in a study of Graves' ophthalmopathy and Graves' hyperthyroidism. Each CDR3 protein is one row after TCRdb ran MiXCR on the multiplex PCR reads. The sample has about 620,000 distinct CDR3 sequences, 22% seen once; the top ten hold around 7%. The sample consisted of peripheral blood. These receptors all come from a woman under 30 with stable Graves' hyperthyroidism. Some clones in this sample may be carry-over from other donors' samples. CDR3s include the opening cysteine and the closing phenylalanine or tryptophan. A D gene is named only where the DNA matches it firmly. Expanded clones are given a class, and other clones once, few, many or no size at all.

.,many,TRBJ2-7,TRBV12-3/TRBV12-4,TGTGCCAGCAGTTTTCTGGCGGATCCCTACGAGCAGTACTTC,CASSFLADPYEQYF
.,few,TRBJ1-1,TRBV27,TGTGCCAGTCACCGAAACACTGAAGCTTTCTTT,CASHRNTEAFF
.,few,TRBJ2-2,TRBV3-1,TGTGCCAGCAGCCAAGGTGGCTACCCGACCGGGGAGCTGTTTTTT,CASSQGGYPTGELFF
.,.,TRBJ1-2,TRBV28,TGTGCCAGCAGTCAGTCTTCCAGGGAAGAAGATGGCTACACCTTC,CASSQSSREEDGYTF
.,many,TRBJ1-2,TRBV5-1,TGCGCCAGCAGCTTTTCAGCAGAGAGCTATGGCTACACCTTC,CASSFSAESYGYTF
.,.,TRBJ2-2,TRBV7-9,TGTGCCAGCAGCCCTACCTCGTTTAACACCGGGGAGCTGTTTTTT,CASSPTSFNTGELFF
.,few,TRBJ2-5,TRBV2,TGTGCCAGCAGTGGGAACAGGGCTTTGGAGACCCAGTACTTC,CASSGNRALETQYF
.,.,TRBJ2-5,TRBV5-1,TGCGCCAGCAGCTATGACAGGCACCAAGAGACCCAGTACTTC,CASSYDRHQETQYF
.,many,TRBJ2-5,TRBV6-5,TGTGCCAGCAGTTACTCGATGGGAGTGCAAGAGACCCAGTACTTC,CASSYSMGVQETQYF
.,many,TRBJ2-5,TRBV27,TGTGCCAGCAGTTTTACCGGGACCACCGAAGAGACCCAGTACTTC,CASSFTGTTEETQYF
.,many,TRBJ2-5,TRBV20-1,TGCAGTGCTAGAGACATTGCGGGGCAGGCGAAAGAGACCCAGTACTTC,CSARDIAGQAKETQYF
.,many,TRBJ2-7,TRBV10-2,TGCGCCAGCAGTGTCAGGAGTGTGAGGTACTTC,CASSVRSVRYF
.,.,TRBJ1-2,TRBV6-2/TRBV6-3,TGTGCCAGCAGTTATTCGACTCAGGGAAGGATTGGCTACACCTTC,CASSYSTQGRIGYTF
TRBD1,few,TRBJ1-6,TRBV6-2/TRBV6-3,TGTGCCAGCAGGTCGGGACAGGGGATCTCCTATAATTCACCCCTCCACTTT,CASRSGQGISYNSPLHF
.,many,TRBJ1-1,TRBV24-1,TGTGCCACCAGTGATTTTGCAGGGGTGGAAGCTTTCTTT,CATSDFAGVEAFF
.,few,TRBJ2-7,TRBV9,TGTGCCAGCAGCTCCACGGGCGGAACTCTCTACGAGCAGTACTTC,CASSSTGGTLYEQYF
.,many,TRBJ1-2,TRBV6-1,TGTGCCAGCAGTGAAAATCGAGGACAGAAAAACTATGGCTACACCTTC,CASSENRGQKNYGYTF
TRBD1,many,TRBJ1-2,TRBV6-1,TGTGCCAGCAGTCGACAGGGTGAGGGCTACACCTTC,CASSRQGEGYTF
TRBD1,many,TRBJ1-2,TRBV7-6,TGTGCCAGCAGCTCAATAGGGGACAGGGTCCATTTCTATGGCTACACCTTC,CASSSIGDRVHFYGYTF
.,many,TRBJ1-2,TRBV12-3/TRBV12-4,TGTGCCAGCAGTTTCGACGGACCGCCCGAGACCTTC,CASSFDGPPETF
.,many,TRBJ1-2,TRBV12-3/TRBV12-4,TGTGCCAGCAGTATCAGAGAAGGGCATGGCTACACCTTC,CASSIREGHGYTF
.,many,TRBJ2-7,TRBV6-1,TGTGCCAGCAGCCGCGACAACCCCAGGTACGAGCAGTACTTC,CASSRDNPRYEQYF
.,.,TRBJ1-2,TRBV11-1,TGTGCCAGCAGCTTACGGGTAGAAGGGAACCACTATGGCTACACCTTC,CASSLRVEGNHYGYTF
.,many,TRBJ1-1,TRBV7-9,TGTGCCAGCAGCCCGACACAGAACACTGAAGCTTTCTTT,CASSPTQNTEAFF
TRBD1,.,TRBJ1-1,TRBV6-2/TRBV6-3,TGTGCCAGCACGGACAGGGGTCAGAACACTGAAGCTTTCTTT,CASTDRGQNTEAFF
.,.,TRBJ2-7,TRBV11-2,TGTGCCAGCAGCTACGGGGGCCTCTTATACGAGCAGTACTTC,CASSYGGLLYEQYF
.,many,TRBJ1-6,TRBV20-1,TGCAGTGCTAGAGAACAGGGTCCCAATTCACCCCTCCACTTT,CSAREQGPNSPLHF
TRBD1,many,TRBJ2-7,TRBV11-2,TGTGCCAGCACCCCGGGACAGATCTCCTACGAGCAGTACTTC,CASTPGQISYEQYF
.,many,TRBJ1-2,TRBV27,TGTGCCAGCAGTTTATCACAGGGATCGGGGGGCTACACCTTC,CASSLSQGSGGYTF
.,many,TRBJ1-2,TRBV29-1,TGCAGCGTGGATACGACGGTCTATGGCTACACCTTC,CSVDTTVYGYTF
TRBD2,many,TRBJ2-7,TRBV19,TGTGCCAGTAGGAGACTAGCGGGGGAAAGCGAGCAGTACTTC,CASRRLAGESEQYF
TRBD1,many,TRBJ2-2,TRBV11-2,TGTGCCAGCAGCCGTGACAGGGGGCCGAACACCGGGGAGCTGTTTTTT,CASSRDRGPNTGELFF
.,.,TRBJ2-5,TRBV6-5,TGTGCCAGCACCGGACAGTCCCGGGACGTATACTTC,CASTGQSRDVYF
.,once,TRBJ1-1,TRBV12-3/TRBV12-4,TGTGCCAGCAGTTCCGGGGGGGGGATACGCACTGAAGCTTTCTTT,CASSSGGGIRTEAFF
TRBD1,many,TRBJ2-5,TRBV18,TGTGCCAGCTCAGATACAGGGGCAGAGACCCAGTACTTC,CASSDTGAETQYF
.,.,TRBJ2-2,TRBV11-2,TGTGCCAGCAGCCCCAGGACCGTAACGAACACCGGGGAGCTGTTTTTT,CASSPRTVTNTGELFF
.,.,TRBJ1-2,TRBV10-3,TGTGCCACCCACGGGGGTGAAGGCTATGGCTACACCTTC,CATHGGEGYGYTF
.,.,TRBJ1-1,TRBV7-8,TGTGCCATCAGCTTAGGGGTAGGGAACACTGAAGCTTTCTTT,CAISLGVGNTEAFF
.,few,TRBJ1-3,TRBV28,TGTGCCAGCAGTCCCCCCCGGGGCCAGCCTGGAAACACCATATATTTT,CASSPPRGQPGNTIYF
TRBD2,many,TRBJ2-5,TRBV12-3/TRBV12-4,TGTGCCAGCAGTCCCGGGGGGCGGACTAGCGGGGTGGAGACCCAGTACTTC,CASSPGGRTSGVETQYF
.,.,TRBJ1-1,TRBV6-2/TRBV6-3,TGTGCCAGCAGTTACTCCCTGGGGAGTCCGAACACTGAAGCTTTCTTT,CASSYSLGSPNTEAFF
.,few,TRBJ1-1,TRBV2,TGTGCCAGCGGACAGCGGAACGACATCCCTGAAGCTTTCTTT,CASGQRNDIPEAFF
.,many,TRBJ2-7,TRBV6-5,TGTGCCAGCAGTTCAGGGCAGTTCTCTTACGAGCAATACTTC,CASSSGQFSYEQYF
.,.,TRBJ1-1,TRBV18,TGTGCCAGCTCTCTTCTGGACCTCCGAGCTGAAGCTTTCTTT,CASSLLDLRAEAFF
TRBD1,.,TRBJ1-1,TRBV20-1,TGCAGTGCTGGGACAGATAACACTGAAGCTTTCTTT,CSAGTDNTEAFF
.,many,TRBJ1-5,TRBV12-3/TRBV12-4,TGTGCCAGCAGTTTCGTACAGGCCCCCAATCAGCCCCAGCATTTT,CASSFVQAPNQPQHF
.,many,TRBJ2-5,TRBV6-1,TGTGCCAGCACCCCTGCGGGGATGGAGACCCAGTACTTC,CASTPAGMETQYF
.,.,TRBJ1-5,TRBV6-1,TGTGCCAGCCTGCGTCAGCCCCAGCATTTT,CASLRQPQHF
.,.,TRBJ1-1,TRBV6-1,TGTGCCAGCACCTTCGGGGAGATCCTTGGGGCTTTCTTT,CASTFGEILGAFF
.,.,TRBJ1-1,TRBV24-1,TGTGCCACCAGTGTTACGTGCCCGAGGATGAACACTGAAGCTTTCTTT,CATSVTCPRMNTEAFF
TRBD1,.,TRBJ1-3,TRBV6-2/TRBV6-3,TGTGCCAGCAGACCGACAGGGTCTAACGGAAACACCATATATTTT,CASRPTGSNGNTIYF
.,many,TRBJ2-7,TRBV20-1,TGCAGTGCTAGACCGCGGGGAACAGCGGACTACGAGCAGTACTTC,CSARPRGTADYEQYF
.,few,TRBJ2-2,TRBV4-2,TGTGCCAGCAGCCACCTGGCCGGGACCGACACCGGGGAGCTGTTTTTT,CASSHLAGTDTGELFF
TRBD2,many,TRBJ2-7,TRBV20-1,TGCAGTGCTTCCGGGGTAGCGGGACGACACGAGCAGTACTTC,CSASGVAGRHEQYF